This T cell receptor (beta chain) was sequenced in a study of shared clonotypes between healthy human individuals. As defined, naive CD8 cells were CD45RO-negative and positively selected for CCR7, with terminally differentiated effector memory CD45RA+ cells excluded. Germline values: CDR1 MNHEY, CDR2 SVGAGI. V was clipped by 5 bases and J by 5 bases, with 7 bases between them. CDR3 length: 12 residues. This table comes from immunoSEQ multiplex PCR, and its TCRdb copy is limited to in-frame clones, with some not included. The data show about 2.2 million clones, 93% seen once. This chain connects TRBV6-5 to TRBJ1-5; D gene unclear. Sequencing was performed on naive CD8+ T cells from PBMCs. The sequence was obtained from a young man in good health. Some clones in this sample may be carry-over from other donors' samples. The CDR3 DNA is TGTGCCAGCAGTACCATGGATCAGCCCCAGCATTTT. This gives the protein CASSTMDQPQHF.